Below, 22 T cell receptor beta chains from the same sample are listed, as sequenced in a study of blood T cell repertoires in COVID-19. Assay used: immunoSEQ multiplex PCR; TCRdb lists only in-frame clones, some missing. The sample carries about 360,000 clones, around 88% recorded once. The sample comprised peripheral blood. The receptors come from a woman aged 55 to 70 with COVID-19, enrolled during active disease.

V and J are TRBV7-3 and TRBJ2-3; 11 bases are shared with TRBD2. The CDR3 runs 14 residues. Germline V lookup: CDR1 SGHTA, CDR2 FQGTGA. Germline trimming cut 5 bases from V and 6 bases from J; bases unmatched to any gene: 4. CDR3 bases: TGTGCCAGCAGCGAGACTAGCGGGGTTGATACGCAGTATTTT. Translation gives CASSETSGVDTQYF.

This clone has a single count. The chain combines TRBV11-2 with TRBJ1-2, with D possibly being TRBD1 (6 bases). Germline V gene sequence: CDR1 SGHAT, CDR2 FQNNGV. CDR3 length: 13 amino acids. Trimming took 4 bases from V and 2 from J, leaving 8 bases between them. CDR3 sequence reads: CASSSGQNYGYTF. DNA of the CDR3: TGTGCCAGCAGCTCCGGACAGAACTATGGCTACACCTTC.

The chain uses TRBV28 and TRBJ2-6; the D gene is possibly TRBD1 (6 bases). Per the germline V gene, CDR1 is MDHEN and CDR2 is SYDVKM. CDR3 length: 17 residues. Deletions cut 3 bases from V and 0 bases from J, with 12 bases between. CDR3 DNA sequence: TGTGCCAGCAGTTTGTGGGACACGCTCTCTGGGGCCAACGTCCTGACTTTC. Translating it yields CASSLWDTLSGANVLTF.

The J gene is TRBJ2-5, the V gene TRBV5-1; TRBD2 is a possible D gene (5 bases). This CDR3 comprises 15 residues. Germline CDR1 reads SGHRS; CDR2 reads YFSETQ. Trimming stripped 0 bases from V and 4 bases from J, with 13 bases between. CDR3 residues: CASSLGTALGETQYF. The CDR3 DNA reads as TGCGCCAGCAGCTTGGGGACTGCCCTGGGAGAGACCCAGTACTTC.

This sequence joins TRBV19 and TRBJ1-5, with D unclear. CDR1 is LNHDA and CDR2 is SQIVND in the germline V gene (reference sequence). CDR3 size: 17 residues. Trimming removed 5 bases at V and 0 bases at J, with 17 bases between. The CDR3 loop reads CASSPMGGVGSNQPQHF. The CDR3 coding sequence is TGTGCCAGTAGTCCTATGGGCGGGGTTGGTAGCAATCAGCCCCAGCATTTT.

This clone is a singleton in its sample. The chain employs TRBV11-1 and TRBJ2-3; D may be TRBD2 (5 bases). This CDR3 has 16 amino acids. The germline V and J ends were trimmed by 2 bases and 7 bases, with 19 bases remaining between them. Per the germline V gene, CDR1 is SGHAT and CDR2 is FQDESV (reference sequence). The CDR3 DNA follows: TGTGCCAGCAGCTTATATCCCCAGCGGTACCGGTATACGCAGTATTTT. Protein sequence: CASSLYPQRYRYTQYF.

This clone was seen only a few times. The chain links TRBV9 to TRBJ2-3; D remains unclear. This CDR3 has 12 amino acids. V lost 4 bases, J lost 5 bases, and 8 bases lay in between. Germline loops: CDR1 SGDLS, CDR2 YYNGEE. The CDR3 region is CASSTTIDTQYF. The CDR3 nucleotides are TGTGCCAGCAGCACAACGATAGATACGCAGTATTTT.

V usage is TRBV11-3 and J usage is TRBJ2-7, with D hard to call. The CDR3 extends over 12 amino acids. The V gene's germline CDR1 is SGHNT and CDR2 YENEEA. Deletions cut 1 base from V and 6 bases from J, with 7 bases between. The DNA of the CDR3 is TGTGCCAGCAGCTTAGTTAGCCCCGAGCAGTACTTC. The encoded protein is CASSLVSPEQYF.

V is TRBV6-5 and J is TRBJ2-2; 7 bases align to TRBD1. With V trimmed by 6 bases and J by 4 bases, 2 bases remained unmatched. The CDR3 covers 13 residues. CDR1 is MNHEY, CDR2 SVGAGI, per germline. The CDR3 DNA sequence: TGTGCCAGCAGACAGGGGATCACCGGGGAGCTGTTTTTT. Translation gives CASRQGITGELFF.

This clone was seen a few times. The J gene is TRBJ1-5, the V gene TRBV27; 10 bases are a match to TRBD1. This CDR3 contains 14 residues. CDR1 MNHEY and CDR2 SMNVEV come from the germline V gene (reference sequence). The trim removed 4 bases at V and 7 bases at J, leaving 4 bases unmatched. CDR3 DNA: TGTGCCAGCAGTTGGGGGACAGGGGAACAGCCCCAGCATTTT. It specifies CASSWGTGEQPQHF.

For the CDR3, the DNA is TGTGCCAGTAGTATATCACGGACTAGCGGGGGGAAGCTAAGAGATACGCAGTATTTT. Encoded protein: CASSISRTSGGKLRDTQYF. The chain is built from TRBV19 and TRBJ2-3; 14 positions agree with TRBD2. The J segment lost 5 bases and the V segment lost 2 bases, leaving 12 bases of the junction unmatched. In germline, CDR1 is LNHDA, CDR2 SQIVND (reference sequence). This CDR3 region has 19 residues.

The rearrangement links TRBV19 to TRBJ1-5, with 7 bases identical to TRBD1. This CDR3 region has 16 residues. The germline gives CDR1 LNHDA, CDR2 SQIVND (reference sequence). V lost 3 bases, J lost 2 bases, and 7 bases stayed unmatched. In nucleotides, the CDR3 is TGTGCCAGTAGTATTGGGACAGTGTTCGGCAATCAGCCCCAGCATTTT. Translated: CASSIGTVFGNQPQHF.

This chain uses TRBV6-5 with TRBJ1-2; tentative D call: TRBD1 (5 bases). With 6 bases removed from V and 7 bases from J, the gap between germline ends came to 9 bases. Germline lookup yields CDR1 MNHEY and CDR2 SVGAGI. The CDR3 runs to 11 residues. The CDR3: CASSRGAGYTF. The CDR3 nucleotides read TGTGCCAGCAGCCGCGGGGCTGGCTACACCTTC.

The CDR3 loop reads CASRGDSSSYGYTF. CDR3 DNA: TGTGCCAGCAGGGGGGACAGTTCATCGTATGGCTACACCTTC. The chain joins TRBV2 to TRBJ1-2; 7 bases match TRBD1. In germline, CDR1 is SNHLY, CDR2 FYNNEI. The V gene end was trimmed by 6 bases and the J gene end by 5 bases; junction bases not matched to a gene: 9. The CDR3 is 14 amino acids.

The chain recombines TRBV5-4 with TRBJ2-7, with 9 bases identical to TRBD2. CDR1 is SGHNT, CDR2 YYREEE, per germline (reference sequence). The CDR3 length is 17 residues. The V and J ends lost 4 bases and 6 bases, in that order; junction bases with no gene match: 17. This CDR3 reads CASSRGTSRILPGEQYF. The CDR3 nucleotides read TGTGCCAGCAGCCGAGGGACTAGCCGAATACTTCCGGGCGAGCAGTACTTC.

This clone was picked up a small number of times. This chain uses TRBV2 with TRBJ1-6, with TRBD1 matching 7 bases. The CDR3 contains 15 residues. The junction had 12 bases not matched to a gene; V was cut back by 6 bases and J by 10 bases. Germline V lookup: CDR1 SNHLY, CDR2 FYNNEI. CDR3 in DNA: TGTGCCAGCAGCAACCTGGAGACAGGGATATCACCCCTCCACTTT. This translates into CASSNLETGISPLHF.

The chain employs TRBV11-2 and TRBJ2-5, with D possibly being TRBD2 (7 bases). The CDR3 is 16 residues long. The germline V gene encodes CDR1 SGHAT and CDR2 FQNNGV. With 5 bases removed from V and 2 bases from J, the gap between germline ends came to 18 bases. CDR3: CASSPVAGAQQETQYF. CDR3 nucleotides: TGTGCCAGCAGCCCCGTGGCGGGGGCCCAACAAGAGACCCAGTACTTC.

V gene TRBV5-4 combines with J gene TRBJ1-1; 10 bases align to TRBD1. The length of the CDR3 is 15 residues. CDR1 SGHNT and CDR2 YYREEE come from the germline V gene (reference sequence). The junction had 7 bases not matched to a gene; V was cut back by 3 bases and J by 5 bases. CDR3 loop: CASSSRTGGMTEAFF. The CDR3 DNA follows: TGTGCCAGCAGCTCAAGGACAGGGGGAATGACTGAAGCTTTCTTT.

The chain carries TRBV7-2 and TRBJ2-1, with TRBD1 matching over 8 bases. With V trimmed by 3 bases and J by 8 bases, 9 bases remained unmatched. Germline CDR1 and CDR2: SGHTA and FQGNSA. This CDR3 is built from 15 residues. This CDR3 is CASSFGTGGSYEQFF. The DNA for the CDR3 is TGTGCCAGCAGCTTTGGGACAGGAGGGAGTTATGAGCAGTTCTTC.

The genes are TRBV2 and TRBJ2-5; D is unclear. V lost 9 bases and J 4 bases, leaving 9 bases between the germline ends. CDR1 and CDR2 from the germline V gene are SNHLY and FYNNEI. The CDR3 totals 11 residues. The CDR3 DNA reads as TGTGCCAGTTTGTCGGGAGAGACCCAGTACTTC. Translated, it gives CASLSGETQYF.

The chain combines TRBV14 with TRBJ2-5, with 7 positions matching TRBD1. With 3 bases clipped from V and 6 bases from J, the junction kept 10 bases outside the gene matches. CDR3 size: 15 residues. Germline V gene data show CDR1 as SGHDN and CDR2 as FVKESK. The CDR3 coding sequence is TGTGCCAGCAGCCATATGACAGGGTACGAGAAGACCCAGTACTTC. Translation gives CASSHMTGYEKTQYF.

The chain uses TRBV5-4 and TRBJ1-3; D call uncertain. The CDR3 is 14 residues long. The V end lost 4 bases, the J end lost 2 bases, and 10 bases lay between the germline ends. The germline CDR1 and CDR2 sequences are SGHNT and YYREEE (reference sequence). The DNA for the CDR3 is TGTGCCAGCAGCCCGCTACCCACTGGAAACACCATATATTTT. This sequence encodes CASSPLPTGNTIYF.